This T cell receptor (beta chain) comes out of a study of early T cells in non-severe SARS-CoV-2 infection. Study background: Sequencing targeted bulk RNA from unsorted whole blood, leaving chains unpaired. Findings and limits, study-wide: Private and CD4 specificities were missed by VDJdb matching, skewed to anti-spike CD8.

This clonotype was seen repeatedly, ten times or more. Its specificity is not known. Each single cDNA molecule received a unique molecular identifier. Each CDR3 protein gets one entry after TCRdb re-called the 5' RACE reads with MiXCR. The table shows under 30,000 distinct CDR3 sequences, with about 5.3% occurring only once. The V gene lost 3 bases and the J gene lost 0 bases, with 9 bases spanning the gap. The CDR3 consists of 14 residues. The germline V gene has CDR1 SGHTA and CDR2 FQGNSA. The TCR originated in an adult who was a healthcare worker with PCR-confirmed SARS-CoV-2 infection or an uninfected control (not recorded which). Specimen: whole blood. The rearrangement links TRBV7-2 to TRBJ2-7; D gene unclear. CDR3 sequence (DNA): TGTGCCAGCAGCTTTGAGGAATTCTCCTACGAGCAGTACTTC. This translates into CASSFEEFSYEQYF.